This is a list of T cell receptor beta chains from one sample in a study of shared clonotypes between healthy human individuals. Only in-frame clones appear in the TCRdb table, and some are missing; sequencing was by immunoSEQ multiplex PCR. This table holds roughly 510,000 clones, 60% to 80% found once. Sequenced sample: PBMCs. These receptors were obtained from a woman aged 35 to 49 in good health. Some clones in this sample may be carry-over from other donors' samples. The CDR3 runs from the conserved cysteine through the conserved F or W. A D gene is named only where the DNA matches it firmly. Not all rows give a size; the values are once, few, many and, for expanded clones, a class.

cdr3_nt,cdr3_aa,clone_size,j_call,d_call,v_call
TGTGCCAGCAGCACTGGGACGGTACCCGTCGGGGAGCTGTTTTTT,CASSTGTVPVGELFF,.,TRBJ2-2,.,TRBV7-3
TGCGCCAGCAGCTTCCCCCTAGCGGGAGGTGACAATGAGCAGTTCTTC,CASSFPLAGGDNEQFF,.,TRBJ2-1,TRBD2,TRBV5-1
TGTGCCAGCAGTGAAGCGTCAGGGGGGGGTTCACCCCTCCACTTT,CASSEASGGGSPLHF,.,TRBJ1-6,TRBD1,TRBV6-1
TGCAGCACCCAACAGGGCCGGGGGGCTGAAGCTTTCTTT,CSTQQGRGAEAFF,.,TRBJ1-1,.,TRBV29-1
TGTGCCAGCAGTCGGGACAGCAATCAGCCCCAGCATTTT,CASSRDSNQPQHF,few,TRBJ1-5,.,TRBV6-5
TGTGCCAGCAGTTTACGGGTCCCCTCCTACGAGCAGTACTTC,CASSLRVPSYEQYF,.,TRBJ2-7,.,TRBV27
TGTGCCAGCAGTCAATCAGGGTCTCCTAACTATGGCTACACCTTC,CASSQSGSPNYGYTF,.,TRBJ1-2,.,TRBV28
TGTGCCAGCAGCTTAGCATACGAAGACTGGAAACTTAGCACGCAGTATTTT,CASSLAYEDWKLSTQYF,.,TRBJ2-3,.,TRBV7-9
TGTGCCAGCAGTTTGGTACAGGGTGGGCGGTGGAACACCGGGGAGCTGTTTTTT,CASSLVQGGRWNTGELFF,.,TRBJ2-2,.,TRBV28
TGTGCCAGCTCACCACGGCCTCCGGGGACTAAAAACAATGAGCAGTTCTTC,CASSPRPPGTKNNEQFF,.,TRBJ2-1,TRBD2,TRBV18
TGTGCCAGCAGTGAAGTGACAGGCGATGAAAAACTGTTTTTT,CASSEVTGDEKLFF,.,TRBJ1-4,.,TRBV6-1
TGTGCCAGCACCCCAACAACTAGCGGGTCTAAGAGCTCCTACAATGAGCAGTTCTTC,CASTPTTSGSKSSYNEQFF,.,TRBJ2-1,TRBD2,TRBV28
TGTGCCAGCAGCTTAGGGGCGGGAGGGTTAAGCCAAGAGACCCAGTACTTC,CASSLGAGGLSQETQYF,.,TRBJ2-5,TRBD2,TRBV7-2
TGTGCCAGCAGCTTAGAGGGACTAGCGGCCACAGATACGCAGTATTTT,CASSLEGLAATDTQYF,.,TRBJ2-3,TRBD2,TRBV11-2
TGTGCCGGGGGGGGCCGGTGTGTGCCAAACGTGGACGAGCAGTACTTC,CAGGGRCVPNVDEQYF,.,TRBJ2-7,.,TRBV6-8
TGTGCCAGCAGTTTAGGGACAGGGAGTTGGGAGTACTTC,CASSLGTGSWEYF,.,TRBJ2-7,TRBD1,TRBV28
TGTGCCAGCAAAGCCGAGACAGGGAGTATTTACGAGCAGTACTTC,CASKAETGSIYEQYF,.,TRBJ2-7,TRBD1,TRBV2
TGTGCCAGCAGCTCCAGGACAGGGGGAGGGACTGAAGCTTTCTTT,CASSSRTGGGTEAFF,.,TRBJ1-1,TRBD1,TRBV7-9
TGTGCCAGCAGCTTCATTCCGGGCCGCGAGCAGTACTTC,CASSFIPGREQYF,.,TRBJ2-7,.,TRBV7-3
TGTGCCACCAGCAGATCCCCCGGGGGGATGAGCTGGGCAGATACGCAGTATTTT,CATSRSPGGMSWADTQYF,.,TRBJ2-3,TRBD2,TRBV15
TGTGCCAGCAGTTTATGGGAGGGGGCCTATGGCTACACCTTC,CASSLWEGAYGYTF,.,TRBJ1-2,TRBD1,TRBV28
TGCAGCGCACAGGGTAGCAATCAGCCCCAGCATTTT,CSAQGSNQPQHF,.,TRBJ1-5,.,TRBV29-1
TGTGCCTGGAGTGCGCTCAGGGAGGACACCGGGGAGCTGTTTTTT,CAWSALREDTGELFF,.,TRBJ2-2,.,TRBV30
TGTGCCAGCAGTTACCAGGGTTCTAGCTACAATGAGCAGTTCTTC,CASSYQGSSYNEQFF,.,TRBJ2-1,.,TRBV6-5
TGCGCCAGCAGCCAACTAGGTAGTAGCGGGGCCGGGGGGACCCAGTACTTC,CASSQLGSSGAGGTQYF,.,TRBJ2-5,TRBD2,TRBV4-1
TGCAGCGTGCGACAGGGGGCGAATACAGATACGCAGTATTTT,CSVRQGANTDTQYF,.,TRBJ2-3,TRBD1,TRBV29-1
TGTGCCAGCAGCTTAGACTATTCCTACGAGCAGTACTTC,CASSLDYSYEQYF,.,TRBJ2-7,.,TRBV7-2
TGTGCCAGTAGTCACAGCGAGATACGGGTGGATACGCAGTATTTT,CASSHSEIRVDTQYF,.,TRBJ2-3,.,TRBV19
TGTGCCAGCAGCTTATCACAGGAGAGCACAGATACGCAGTATTTT,CASSLSQESTDTQYF,.,TRBJ2-3,.,TRBV7-9
TGTGCCAGCAGTTGGGGCTATACCACCGGAACCCAGTACTTC,CASSWGYTTGTQYF,once,TRBJ2-5,.,TRBV6-5
TGTGCCATCAGCACCGGGACGGGGAACACTGAAGCTTTCTTT,CAISTGTGNTEAFF,few,TRBJ1-1,.,TRBV10-3
TGTGCCAGCAGACCTCAGCGACCAAATTCACCCCTCCACTTT,CASRPQRPNSPLHF,.,TRBJ1-6,.,TRBV28
TGTGCCAGCAGCTTAGGAGGGCTTGAGCCCCAGCATTTT,CASSLGGLEPQHF,.,TRBJ1-5,.,TRBV7-9
TGTGCCATCAGTGGAGGCGGGAGCAATGAGCAGTTCTTC,CAISGGGSNEQFF,.,TRBJ2-1,TRBD2,TRBV10-3
TGTGCCAGCAGCTTAAGGGGACTAGCGGAAATCACAGATACGCAGTATTTT,CASSLRGLAEITDTQYF,.,TRBJ2-3,TRBD2,TRBV7-2
TGTGCCAGCAGCATGGGGGCTAGCCAAACCTACGAGCAGTACTTC,CASSMGASQTYEQYF,.,TRBJ2-7,.,TRBV9
TGTGCCATCAGTTTGACAGGGGGCAACTATGGCTACACCTTC,CAISLTGGNYGYTF,many,TRBJ1-2,TRBD1,TRBV10-3
TGTGCCAGCAGTGGACTAGCGGGAGAGGTCGGGGAGCTGTTTTTT,CASSGLAGEVGELFF,.,TRBJ2-2,TRBD2,TRBV25-1
TGTGCCGCCCAGGACGGACTAGCCTACGAGCAGTACTTC,CAAQDGLAYEQYF,.,TRBJ2-7,TRBD2,TRBV10-3
TGTGCCAGCAGCGCGGGAGGGGCCATGAATCAGCCCCAGCATTTT,CASSAGGAMNQPQHF,.,TRBJ1-5,.,TRBV9
TGCGCCAGCACCACCCCGGAGACAGCCAACACCGGGGAGCTGTTTTTT,CASTTPETANTGELFF,once,TRBJ2-2,.,TRBV5-1
TGTGCCAGCAGTGTGGGACTAGCGGGGGGTCCTACAGATACGCAGTATTTT,CASSVGLAGGPTDTQYF,.,TRBJ2-3,TRBD2,TRBV6-1